Listed here are 26 T cell receptor beta chains from one sample, sequenced in a study of cytotoxic CD8 clonotypes in ibrutinib-treated CLL. Generated by immunoSEQ multiplex PCR, the TCRdb table keeps only in-frame clones and is missing some. Of over 110,000 clones listed, around 93% are singletons. The source was PBMCs, collected after 12 months of ibrutinib treatment. All receptors come from a human donor with chronic lymphocytic leukemia.

This chain uses TRBV7-8 with TRBJ1-1; a possible D gene is TRBD1 (5 bases). There are 15 residues in the CDR3. Germline CDR1 reads SGHVS; CDR2 reads FQNEAQ. Deletions cut 5 bases from V and 0 bases from J, with 13 bases between. CDR3 sequence (DNA): TGTGCCAGCAGCCCCCGGGTGGGACTGAACACTGAAGCTTTCTTT. Translating it yields CASSPRVGLNTEAFF.

The chain has TRBV5-1 and TRBJ1-4; 8 bases align to TRBD1. V trimming: 4 bases; J trimming: 5 bases; junction bases outside the gene matches: 10. Germline V gene data show CDR1 as SGHRS and CDR2 as YFSETQ. This CDR3 is built from 16 residues. The CDR3 nucleotides are TGCGCCAGCAGCCTTGGTGGACAGGGAAAGAATGAAAAACTGTTTTTT. This sequence encodes CASSLGGQGKNEKLFF.

The V call is TRBV10-3, the J call TRBJ1-5; D perhaps matches TRBD1 (6 bases). Trimming removed 3 bases from V and 5 bases from J, with 14 bases in between. CDR1 is ENHRY, CDR2 SYGVKD, per germline. This CDR3 contains 15 residues. The CDR3 DNA follows: TGTGCCATCAGTGATTCACAGGGACGGGATCAGCCCCAGCATTTT. This gives the protein CAISDSQGRDQPQHF.

Notes on this clone: Relative to the germline gene, one junction end is altered; a read error may explain this. CDR3: CASSLTYGIQETQYF. CDR3 coding DNA: TGTGCTAGCAGCTTAACCTACGGGATCCAAGAGACCCAGTACTTC. The rearrangement links TRBV7-7 to TRBJ2-5; D may be TRBD2 (5 bases). The CDR3 consists of 15 residues. Looked up from germline, CDR1 is SSHAT and CDR2 is FNYEAQ (reference sequence).

The chain links TRBV9 to TRBJ2-1; 10 bases fit TRBD2. This CDR3 has 15 amino acids. Unmatched junction bases numbered 10, after V lost 4 bases and J lost 9 bases. CDR1 is SGDLS, CDR2 YYNGEE, per germline. The CDR3 DNA follows: TGTGCCAGCAGCTCAACTAGCGGGAAAATGGTTGAGCAGTTCTTC. As protein: CASSSTSGKMVEQFF.

The rearrangement uses TRBV28 and TRBJ1-5; 11 nucleotides match TRBD1. With V trimmed by 1 base and J by 6 bases, 2 bases remained unmatched. This CDR3 is 15 amino acids long. Germline CDR1 reads MDHEN; CDR2 reads SYDVKM. The CDR3 sequence: CASSLSGTGGQPQHF. CDR3 DNA: TGTGCCAGCAGTTTATCCGGGACAGGGGGTCAGCCCCAGCATTTT.

The genes are TRBV28 and TRBJ2-7, with 7 bases matching TRBD2. V lost 2 bases, J lost 3 bases, and 4 bases stayed unmatched. Germline values: CDR1 MDHEN, CDR2 SYDVKM. This CDR3 has 14 amino acids. The CDR3 here is CASSLLSGNYEQYF. CDR3 in DNA: TGTGCCAGCAGTTTACTGAGCGGGAACTACGAGCAGTACTTC.

The chain recombines TRBV28 with TRBJ1-1, with D uncertain. Germline CDR1 is MDHEN and CDR2 is SYDVKM. The CDR3 runs 13 residues. Trimming took 2 bases from V and 3 from J, leaving 7 bases between them. Here the CDR3 reads CASSLVTDTEAFF. CDR3 DNA: TGTGCCAGCAGTTTAGTGACCGACACTGAAGCTTTCTTT.

The V gene is TRBV19, the J gene TRBJ1-2, with TRBD1 matching 10 bases. CDR3 length equals 15 residues. V shed 7 bases and J 7 bases; nucleotides not matched to a gene: 12. The germline CDR1 and CDR2 sequences are LNHDA and SQIVND (reference sequence). The CDR3 sequence: CASKLDRGSSGGYTF. The CDR3 nucleotides read TGTGCCAGTAAGTTGGACAGGGGGAGCTCGGGTGGCTACACCTTC. Combining the CDR3 with reference TRBV19 and TRBJ1-2 gives the whole variable domain DGGITQSPKYLFRKEGQNVTLSCEQNLNHDAMYWYRQDPGQGLRLIYYSQIVNDFQKGDIAEGYSVSREKKESFPLTVTSAQKNPTAFYLCASKLDRGSSGGYTFGSGTRLTVV.

The rearrangement joins TRBV5-1 to TRBJ1-5; D perhaps matches TRBD1 (6 bases). Trimming stripped 4 bases from V and 5 bases from J, with 10 bases between. From germline, CDR1 is SGHRS and CDR2 YFSETQ. This CDR3 is built from 13 residues. CDR3 sequence: CASSEGVDQPQHF. CDR3 DNA: TGCGCCAGCAGCGAGGGGGTGGATCAGCCCCAGCATTTT.

In DNA form, the CDR3 reads TGTGCCAGCTCACCACCGCGGGGGGGAGTGGGGGAGCAGTACTTC. As protein: CASSPPRGGVGEQYF. V usage is TRBV18 and J usage is TRBJ2-7; 9 bases line up with TRBD2. CDR1 and CDR2 (germline): KGHSH, LQKENI. The J segment lost 7 bases and the V segment lost 0 bases, leaving 7 bases of the junction unmatched. The CDR3 runs 15 residues.

This rearrangement joins TRBV18 to TRBJ1-2; 9 bases match TRBD1. V gave up 2 bases and J gave up 6 bases; unmatched junction bases: 10. The germline V gene has CDR1 KGHSH and CDR2 LQKENI. The CDR3 sequence is 16 residues long. The chain's CDR3 is CASSPRQGEGNNGYTF. In nucleotides, the CDR3 is TGTGCCAGCTCACCAAGACAGGGGGAAGGGAACAATGGCTACACCTTC.

This clone has a single count. The chain carries TRBV6-1 and TRBJ1-2; TRBD1 agrees at 7 bases. Looked up from germline, CDR1 is MNHNS and CDR2 is SASEGT. The CDR3 sequence is 13 residues long. J was trimmed by 8 bases and V by 5 bases; bases with no gene match: 8. This CDR3 is CASSKDRVDGYTF. DNA of the CDR3: TGTGCCAGCAGTAAAGACAGGGTCGACGGCTACACCTTC.

The chain recombines TRBV14 with TRBJ2-3; the match to TRBD2 covers 7 bases. The CDR3 contains 15 residues. Trimming removed 1 base from V and 4 bases from J; junction bases left unmatched: 5. The germline CDR1 and CDR2 sequences are SGHDN and FVKESK. CDR3 sequence (DNA): TGTGCCAGCAGCCAAGTTGGGGGAGGGCCAGATACGCAGTATTTT. Its translation: CASSQVGGGPDTQYF.

The chain is built from TRBV5-4 and TRBJ2-3; tentative D call: TRBD2 (6 bases). V was trimmed by 1 base and J by 0 bases, leaving 9 bases between them. CDR1 is SGHNT and CDR2 is YYREEE in the germline V gene (reference sequence). The CDR3 sequence is 15 residues long. The chain's CDR3 is CASSLSSGSTDTQYF. The DNA for the CDR3 is TGTGCCAGCAGCTTGAGCAGCGGGAGCACAGATACGCAGTATTTT.

A few counts support this clone. This chain links TRBV11-2 with TRBJ1-2; no firm D call. The CDR3 runs to 12 residues. Germline V CDR1 and CDR2: SGHAT, FQNNGV. Trimming removed 5 bases from V and 0 bases from J, with 4 bases in between. The CDR3 protein is CASSATNYGYTF. CDR3 DNA: TGTGCCAGCAGCGCCACTAACTATGGCTACACCTTC.

CDR3 sequence reads: CATGEPETQYF. The CDR3 bases are TGCGCCACCGGAGAGCCCGAGACCCAGTACTTC. This chain joins TRBV10-2 and TRBJ2-5; D uncertain. Germline V gene sequence: CDR1 WSHSY, CDR2 SAAADI. The CDR3 totals 11 residues. Trimming stripped 10 bases from V and 5 bases from J, with 11 bases between.

The rearrangement links TRBV18 to TRBJ2-2; no clear D gene. This CDR3 comprises 15 residues. Germline values: CDR1 KGHSH, CDR2 LQKENI. Trimming cost V 2 bases and J 0 bases, with 7 bases left between them. The CDR3 sequence: CASSPGNANTGELFF. In DNA, the CDR3 is TGTGCCAGCTCACCAGGGAACGCGAACACCGGGGAGCTGTTTTTT.

The chain joins TRBV11-2 to TRBJ1-2, with 7 bases identical to TRBD1. The CDR3 runs to 18 residues. The J segment lost 4 bases and the V segment lost 4 bases, leaving 18 bases of the junction unmatched. The germline V gene has CDR1 SGHAT and CDR2 FQNNGV. The CDR3 here is CASSSPDRGRLSTYGYTF. CDR3 in DNA: TGTGCCAGCAGCTCCCCGGATAGGGGGCGACTTAGCACCTATGGCTACACCTTC.

J is TRBJ2-1 and V is TRBV5-1, with D unresolved. Trimming removed 4 bases from V and 2 bases from J, with 7 bases in between. Per the germline V gene, CDR1 is SGHRS and CDR2 is YFSETQ. The CDR3 spans 13 residues. The DNA of the CDR3 is TGCGCCAGCAGCCCCGGTACCTACAATGAGCAGTTCTTC. As protein: CASSPGTYNEQFF.

V gene TRBV10-1 combines with J gene TRBJ2-1; D uncertain. Germline assignment: CDR1 WNHNN and CDR2 SYGVQD (reference sequence). V lost 3 bases to trimming and J lost 7 bases, with 7 bases between them. The CDR3 length is 12 residues. The DNA for the CDR3 is TGCGCCAGCAGTGATCCTAAAAATGAGCAGTTCTTC. Translated, it gives CASSDPKNEQFF.

V gene TRBV19 combines with J gene TRBJ2-3; no definite D call. CDR3 length equals 13 residues. Germline CDR1 reads LNHDA; CDR2 reads SQIVND (reference sequence). Trimming cost V 0 bases and J 4 bases, with 5 bases left between them. As DNA, the CDR3 is TGTGCCAGTAGTATAGAACTCTCAGATACGCAGTATTTT. This encodes CASSIELSDTQYF.

This chain links TRBV9 with TRBJ2-5, with TRBD1 matching over 8 bases. Germline V gene sequence: CDR1 SGDLS, CDR2 YYNGEE. The J segment lost 4 bases and the V segment lost 0 bases, leaving 11 bases of the junction unmatched. The CDR3 is made up of 17 amino acids. The CDR3 spells CASSVVGAGGFVETQYF. The CDR3 DNA follows: TGTGCCAGCAGCGTAGTGGGGGCAGGGGGCTTCGTAGAGACCCAGTACTTC.

The chain couples TRBV28 to TRBJ1-4; 7 bases map to TRBD1. Germline lookup yields CDR1 MDHEN and CDR2 SYDVKM. V shed 7 bases, J shed 1 base, and the junction held 6 bases outside the gene matches. CDR3 length equals 15 residues. The CDR3 sequence is CASNGGGGTNEKLFF. Written as DNA, the CDR3 is TGTGCCAGCAATGGAGGGGGCGGAACTAATGAAAAACTGTTTTTT.

This rearrangement joins TRBV28 to TRBJ2-3; 8 bases align to TRBD2. The germline CDR1 and CDR2 sequences are MDHEN and SYDVKM. J lost 0 bases, V lost 8 bases, and 7 bases had no gene match. The CDR3 has 15 residues. The DNA for the CDR3 is TGTGCCAGCCGTGGGTCGGGAGGGAGCACAGATACGCAGTATTTT. Its translation: CASRGSGGSTDTQYF.

The rearrangement joins TRBV11-2 to TRBJ1-2; D is undetermined. V lost 0 bases to trimming and J lost 7 bases, with 18 bases between them. CDR1 and CDR2 from the germline V gene are SGHAT and FQNNGV. The CDR3 has 16 amino acids. The CDR3 spells CASSLDSGRFTSGYTF. CDR3 in DNA: TGTGCCAGCAGCTTAGACTCCGGGAGGTTTACGAGTGGCTACACCTTC.